The source of this TCR beta chain is a study of T cells in Graves' hyperthyroidism and ophthalmopathy. The study's findings and limits: Peripheral blood also featured most of the thyroid clonotypes expanded above 0.001. A model built on 13 V-J features separated ophthalmopathy from stable hyperthyroidism.

In this sample, this clonotype turned up many times. Antigen specificity is unknown. Germline CDR1 and CDR2: SGHAT and FQNNGV. V shed 0 bases, J shed 1 base, and the junction held 4 bases outside the gene matches. CDR3 length: 16 residues. The TCR beta CDR3 regions underwent amplification using RNA transcripts as the source. First-round RT-PCR with HTBI primers amplified the TCR CDR3 region. One entry per CDR3 protein results from TCRdb running MiXCR on the multiplex PCR reads. The data contain around 600,000 distinct CDR3 sequences, approximately 15% of them singletons. Exclusion of patients followed from uncontrolled infection, other autoimmune disease, pregnancy or lactation. Source material for PBMCs was about 10 ml fresh peripheral blood.

The receptor was derived from a woman aged 40 to 50 with Graves' ophthalmopathy. This chain links TRBV11-2 with TRBJ1-1; 8 positions match TRBD1. What was sequenced was blood. The CDR3 spells CASSLEGGQANTEAFF. As DNA, the CDR3 is TGTGCCAGCAGCTTAGAGGGGGGACAGGCGAACACTGAAGCTTTCTTT.